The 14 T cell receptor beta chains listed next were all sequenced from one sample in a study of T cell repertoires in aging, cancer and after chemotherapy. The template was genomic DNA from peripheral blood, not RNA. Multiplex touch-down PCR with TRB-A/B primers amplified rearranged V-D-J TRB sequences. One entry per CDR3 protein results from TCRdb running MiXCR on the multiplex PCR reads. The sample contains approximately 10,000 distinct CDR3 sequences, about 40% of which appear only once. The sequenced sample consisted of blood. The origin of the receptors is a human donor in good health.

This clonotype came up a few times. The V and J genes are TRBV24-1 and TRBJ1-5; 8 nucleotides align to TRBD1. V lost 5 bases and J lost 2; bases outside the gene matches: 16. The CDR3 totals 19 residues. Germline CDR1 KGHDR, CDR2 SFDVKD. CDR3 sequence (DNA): TGTGCCACCAGTGGTCCGGGACAGGACGCCTCGATTGGCAATCAGCCCCAGCATTTT. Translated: CATSGPGQDASIGNQPQHF.

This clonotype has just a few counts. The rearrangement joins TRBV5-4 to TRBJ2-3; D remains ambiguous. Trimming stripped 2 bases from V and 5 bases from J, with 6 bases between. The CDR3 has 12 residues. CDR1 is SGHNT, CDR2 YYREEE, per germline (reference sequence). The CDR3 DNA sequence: TGTGCCAGCAGCTTATCTAGAGATACGCAGTATTTT. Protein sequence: CASSLSRDTQYF.

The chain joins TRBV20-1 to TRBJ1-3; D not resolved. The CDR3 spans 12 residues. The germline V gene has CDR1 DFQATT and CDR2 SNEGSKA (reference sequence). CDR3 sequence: CRGGASGNTIYF. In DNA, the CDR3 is TGCAGAGGAGGAGCCTCTGGAAACACCATATATTTT.

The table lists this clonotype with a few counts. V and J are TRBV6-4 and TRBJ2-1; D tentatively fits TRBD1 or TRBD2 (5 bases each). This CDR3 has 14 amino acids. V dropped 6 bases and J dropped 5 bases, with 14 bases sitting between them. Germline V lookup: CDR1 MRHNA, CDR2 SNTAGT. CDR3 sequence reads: CASSPGTDNNEQFF. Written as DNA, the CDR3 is TGTGCCAGCAGCCCCGGGACGGACAACAATGAGCAGTTCTTC.

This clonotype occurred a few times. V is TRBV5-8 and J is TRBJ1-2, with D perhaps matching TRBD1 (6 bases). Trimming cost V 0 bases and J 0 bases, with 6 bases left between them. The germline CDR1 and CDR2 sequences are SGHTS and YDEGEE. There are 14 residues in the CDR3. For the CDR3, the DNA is TGTGCCAGCAGCTTGGGACAGGCTAACTATGGCTACACCTTC. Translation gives CASSLGQANYGYTF. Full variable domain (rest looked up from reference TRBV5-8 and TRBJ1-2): EAGVTQSPTHLIKTRGQQATLRCSPISGHTSVYWYQQALGLGLQFLLWYDEGEERNRGNFPPRFSGRQFPNYSSELNVNALELEDSALYLCASSLGQANYGYTFGSGTRLTVV.

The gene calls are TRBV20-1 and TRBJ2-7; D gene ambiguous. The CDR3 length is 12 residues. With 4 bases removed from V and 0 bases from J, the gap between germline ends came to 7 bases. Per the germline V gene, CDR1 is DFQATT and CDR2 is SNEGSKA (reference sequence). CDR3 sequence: CSAIGRSYEQYF. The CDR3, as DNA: TGCAGTGCTATAGGGCGCTCCTACGAGCAGTACTTC.

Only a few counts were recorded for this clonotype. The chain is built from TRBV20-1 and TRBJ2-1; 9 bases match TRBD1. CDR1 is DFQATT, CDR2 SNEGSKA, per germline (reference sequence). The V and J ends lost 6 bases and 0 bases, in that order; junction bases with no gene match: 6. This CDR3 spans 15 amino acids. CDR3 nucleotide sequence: TGCAGTGCGGACAGGGGCGGATACTCCTACAATGAGCAGTTCTTC. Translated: CSADRGGYSYNEQFF.

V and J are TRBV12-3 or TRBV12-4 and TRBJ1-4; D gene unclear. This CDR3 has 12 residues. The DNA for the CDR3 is TGTGCTAGTGGTAGAGGGAAGGAAAAACTGTTTTTT. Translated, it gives CASGRGKEKLFF.

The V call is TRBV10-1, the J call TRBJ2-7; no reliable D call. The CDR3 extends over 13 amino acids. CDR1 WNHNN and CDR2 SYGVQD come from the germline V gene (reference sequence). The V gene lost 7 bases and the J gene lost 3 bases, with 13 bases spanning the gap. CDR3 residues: CASTRRILYEQYV. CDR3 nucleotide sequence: TGCGCCAGCACCCGGCGCATTCTCTACGAGCAGTACGTC.

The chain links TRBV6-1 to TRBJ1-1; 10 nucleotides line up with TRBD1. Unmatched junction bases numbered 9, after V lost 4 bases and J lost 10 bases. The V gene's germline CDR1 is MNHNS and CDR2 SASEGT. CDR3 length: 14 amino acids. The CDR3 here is CASSAWTGGNSAFF. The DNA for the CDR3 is TGTGCCAGCAGTGCCTGGACAGGGGGAAATTCAGCTTTCTTT.

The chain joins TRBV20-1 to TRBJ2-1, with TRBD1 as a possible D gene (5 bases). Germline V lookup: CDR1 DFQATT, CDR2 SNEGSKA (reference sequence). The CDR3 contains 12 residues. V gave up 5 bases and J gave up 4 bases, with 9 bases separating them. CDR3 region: CSASYRYNEQFF. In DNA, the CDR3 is TGCAGTGCTTCCTACAGGTACAATGAGCAGTTCTTC.

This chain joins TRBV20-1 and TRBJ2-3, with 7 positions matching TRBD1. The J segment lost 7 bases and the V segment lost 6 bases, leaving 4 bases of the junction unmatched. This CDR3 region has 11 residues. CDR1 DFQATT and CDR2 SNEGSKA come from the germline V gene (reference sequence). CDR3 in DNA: TGCAGTGCACAGGGGTCATATACGCAGTATTTT. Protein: CSAQGSYTQYF.

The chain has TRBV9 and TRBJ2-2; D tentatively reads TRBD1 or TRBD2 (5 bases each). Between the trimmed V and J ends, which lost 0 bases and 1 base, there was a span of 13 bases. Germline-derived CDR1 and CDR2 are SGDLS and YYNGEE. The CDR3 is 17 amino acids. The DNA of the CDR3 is TGTGCCAGCAGCGTAGCTACGAGGGGCGGGAACACCGGGGAGCTGTTTTTT. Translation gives CASSVATRGGNTGELFF. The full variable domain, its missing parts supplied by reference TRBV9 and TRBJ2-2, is DSGVTQTPKHLITATGQRVTLRCSPRSGDLSVYWYQQSLDQGLQFLIQYYNGEERAKGNILERFSAQQFPDLHSELNLSSLELGDSALYFCASSVATRGGNTGELFFGEGSRLTVL.

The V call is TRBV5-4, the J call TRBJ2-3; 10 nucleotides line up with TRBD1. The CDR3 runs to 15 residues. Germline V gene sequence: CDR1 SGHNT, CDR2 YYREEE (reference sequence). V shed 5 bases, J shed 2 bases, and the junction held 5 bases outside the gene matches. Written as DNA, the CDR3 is TGTGCCAGCAGGGGGGACAGGGGATCCACAGATACGCAGTATTTT. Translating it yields CASRGDRGSTDTQYF. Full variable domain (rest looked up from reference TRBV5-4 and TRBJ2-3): ETGVTQSPTHLIKTRGQQVTLRCSSQSGHNTVSWYQQALGQGPQFIFQYYREEENGRGNFPPRFSGLQFPNYSSELNVNALELDDSALYLCASRGDRGSTDTQYFGPGTRLTVL.